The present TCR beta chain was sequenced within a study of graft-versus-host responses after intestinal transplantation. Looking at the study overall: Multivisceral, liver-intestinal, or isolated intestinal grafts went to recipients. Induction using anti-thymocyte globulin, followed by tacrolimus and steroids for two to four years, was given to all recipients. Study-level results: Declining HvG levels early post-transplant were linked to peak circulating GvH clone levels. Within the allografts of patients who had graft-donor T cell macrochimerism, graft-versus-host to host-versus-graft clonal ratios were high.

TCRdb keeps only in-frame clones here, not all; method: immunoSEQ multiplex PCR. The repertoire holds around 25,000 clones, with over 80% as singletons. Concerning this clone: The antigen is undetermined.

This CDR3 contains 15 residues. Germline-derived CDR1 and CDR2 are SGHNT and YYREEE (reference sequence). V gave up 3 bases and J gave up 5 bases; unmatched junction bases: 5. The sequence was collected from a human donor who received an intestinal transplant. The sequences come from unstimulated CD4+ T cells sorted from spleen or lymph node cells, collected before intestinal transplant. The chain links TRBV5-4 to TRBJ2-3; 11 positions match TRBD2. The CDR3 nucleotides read TGTGCCAGCAGCTCTCGACTAGCGGGGAGAGATACGCAGTATTTT. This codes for CASSSRLAGRDTQYF.